The entry below gives a single T cell receptor (beta chain) sequence along with its context. Its cognate antigen is unknown. The data were taken from a study of monozygotic twins with inflammatory bowel disease. Whole-study results and caveats: Support for a single strong signal or clonotype associated with IBD was absent. Healthy co-twins exceeded IBD patients in TCRbeta diversity as measured by inverse Simpson.

The CDR3 is 16 residues long. CDR1 is MNHEY and CDR2 is SVGEGT in the germline V gene. Each TCR library used 3500 ng of total RNA. Template-switch reactions added UMIs with a 6-nucleotide sample barcode. Following a re-call of the 5' RACE reads, TCRdb has one entry per CDR3 protein and lacks DNA. Its listing shows about 380,000 distinct CDR3 sequences. The chain employs TRBV6-2 or TRBV6-3 and TRBJ1-5; checking the TCRdb D call of TRBD1 is not possible without DNA. Sequencing used blood. The receptor was isolated from a human donor with ulcerative colitis or Crohn's disease, or a healthy co-twin of an affected twin (not recorded which). The CDR3 protein is CASRKGTGVRNQPQHF.